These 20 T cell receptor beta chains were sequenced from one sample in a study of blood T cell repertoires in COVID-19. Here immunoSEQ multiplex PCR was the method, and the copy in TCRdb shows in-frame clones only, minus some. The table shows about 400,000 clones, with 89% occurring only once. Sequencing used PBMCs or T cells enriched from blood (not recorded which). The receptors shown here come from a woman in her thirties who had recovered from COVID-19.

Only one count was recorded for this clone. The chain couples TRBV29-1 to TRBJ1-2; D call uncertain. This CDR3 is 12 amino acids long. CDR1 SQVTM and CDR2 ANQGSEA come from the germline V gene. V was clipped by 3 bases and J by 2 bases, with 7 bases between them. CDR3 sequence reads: CSVDDTNYGYTF. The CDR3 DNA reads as TGCAGCGTTGATGACACAAACTATGGCTACACCTTC.

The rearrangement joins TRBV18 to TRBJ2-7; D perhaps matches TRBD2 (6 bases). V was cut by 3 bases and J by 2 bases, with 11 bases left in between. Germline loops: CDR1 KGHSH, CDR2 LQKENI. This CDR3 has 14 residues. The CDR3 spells CASSPGGEAYEQYF. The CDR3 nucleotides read TGTGCCAGCTCACCGGGGGGTGAGGCCTACGAGCAGTACTTC.

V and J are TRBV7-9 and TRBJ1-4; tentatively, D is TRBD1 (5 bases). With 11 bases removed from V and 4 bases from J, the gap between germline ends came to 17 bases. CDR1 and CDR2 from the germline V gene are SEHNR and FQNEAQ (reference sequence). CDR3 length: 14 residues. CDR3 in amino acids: CAGSPAGNNEKLFF. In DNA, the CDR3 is TGTGCCGGATCGCCGGCAGGGAATAATGAAAAACTGTTTTTT.

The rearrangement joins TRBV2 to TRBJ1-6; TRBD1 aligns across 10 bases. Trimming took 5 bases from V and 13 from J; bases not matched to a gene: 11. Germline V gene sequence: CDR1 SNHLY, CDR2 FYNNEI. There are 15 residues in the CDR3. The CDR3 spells CASSSESGTGAPLHF. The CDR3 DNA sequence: TGTGCCAGCAGTTCAGAATCCGGGACAGGGGCTCCCCTCCACTTT. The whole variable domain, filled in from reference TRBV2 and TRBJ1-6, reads EPEVTQTPSHQVTQMGQEVILRCVPISNHLYFYWYRQILGQKVEFLVSFYNNEISEKSEIFDDQFSVERPDGSNFTLKIRSTKLEDSAMYFCASSSESGTGAPLHFGNGTRLTVT.

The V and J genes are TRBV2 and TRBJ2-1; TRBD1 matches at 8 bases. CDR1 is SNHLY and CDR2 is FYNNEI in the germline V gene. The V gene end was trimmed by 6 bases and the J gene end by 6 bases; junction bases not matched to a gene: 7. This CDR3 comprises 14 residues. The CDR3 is CASSRDRLSNEQFF. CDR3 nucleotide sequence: TGTGCCAGCAGCAGGGACAGGTTATCCAATGAGCAGTTCTTC. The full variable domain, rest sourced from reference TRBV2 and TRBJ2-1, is EPEVTQTPSHQVTQMGQEVILRCVPISNHLYFYWYRQILGQKVEFLVSFYNNEISEKSEIFDDQFSVERPDGSNFTLKIRSTKLEDSAMYFCASSRDRLSNEQFFGPGTRLTVL.

CDR3 in amino acids: CASSPMGREATQYF. For the CDR3, the DNA is TGTGCCAGCTCACCAATGGGCAGGGAGGCGACCCAGTACTTC. The genes are TRBV18 and TRBJ2-5, with D possibly TRBD2 on 6 matching bases. From germline, CDR1 is KGHSH and CDR2 LQKENI. The CDR3 consists of 14 residues. The germline V and J ends were trimmed by 2 bases and 7 bases, with 14 bases remaining between them.

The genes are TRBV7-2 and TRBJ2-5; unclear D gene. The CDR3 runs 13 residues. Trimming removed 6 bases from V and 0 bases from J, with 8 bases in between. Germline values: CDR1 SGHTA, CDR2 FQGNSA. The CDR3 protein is CASSPGYQETQYF. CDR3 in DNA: TGTGCCAGCAGTCCCGGGTACCAAGAGACCCAGTACTTC.

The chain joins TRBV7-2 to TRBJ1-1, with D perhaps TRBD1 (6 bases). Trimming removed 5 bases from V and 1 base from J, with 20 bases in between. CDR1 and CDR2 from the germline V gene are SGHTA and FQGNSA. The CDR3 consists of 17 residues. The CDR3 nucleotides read TGTGCCAGCAGCCCCCAGGCAGGGGCAATGACGAACACTGAAGCTTTCTTT. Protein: CASSPQAGAMTNTEAFF.

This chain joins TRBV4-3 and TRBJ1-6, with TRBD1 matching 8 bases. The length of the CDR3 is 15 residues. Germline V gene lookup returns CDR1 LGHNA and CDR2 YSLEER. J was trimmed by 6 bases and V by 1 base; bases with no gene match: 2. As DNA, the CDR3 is TGCGCCAGCAGCCAAGTCGGACAGGGTAATTCACCCCTCCACTTT. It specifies CASSQVGQGNSPLHF.

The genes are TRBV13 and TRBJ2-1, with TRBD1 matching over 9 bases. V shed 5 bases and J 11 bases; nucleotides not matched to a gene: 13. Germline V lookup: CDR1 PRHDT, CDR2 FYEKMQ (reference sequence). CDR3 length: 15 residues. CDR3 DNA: TGTGCCAGCAGCATAACAGGGGGCCCGGCGGGGAAGCAGTTCTTC. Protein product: CASSITGGPAGKQFF.

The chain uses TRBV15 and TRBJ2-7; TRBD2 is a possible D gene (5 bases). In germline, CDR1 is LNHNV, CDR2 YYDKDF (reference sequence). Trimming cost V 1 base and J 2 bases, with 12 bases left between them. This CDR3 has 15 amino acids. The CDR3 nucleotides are TGTGCCACCAGCAGAGGACCCGGGGAAACCTACGAGCAGTACTTC. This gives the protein CATSRGPGETYEQYF.

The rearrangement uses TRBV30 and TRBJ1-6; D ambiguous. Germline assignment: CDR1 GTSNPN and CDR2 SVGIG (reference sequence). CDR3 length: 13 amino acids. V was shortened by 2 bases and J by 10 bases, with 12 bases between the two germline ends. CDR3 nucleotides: TGTGCCTGGAGTCCGCTCTCTCAGTCACCCCTCCACTTT. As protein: CAWSPLSQSPLHF.

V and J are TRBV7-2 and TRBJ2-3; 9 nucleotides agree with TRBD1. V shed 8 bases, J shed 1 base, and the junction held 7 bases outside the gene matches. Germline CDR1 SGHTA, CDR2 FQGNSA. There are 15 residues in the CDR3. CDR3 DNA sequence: TGTGCCAGCGGATTTAGGACAGGGGGCACAGATACGCAGTATTTT. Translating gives CASGFRTGGTDTQYF.

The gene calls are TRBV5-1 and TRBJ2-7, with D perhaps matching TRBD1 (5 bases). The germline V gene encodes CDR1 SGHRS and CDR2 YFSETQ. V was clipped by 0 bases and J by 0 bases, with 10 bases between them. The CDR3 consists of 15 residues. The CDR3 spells CASSLGRVISYEQYF. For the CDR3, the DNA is TGCGCCAGCAGCTTGGGCAGGGTGATCTCCTACGAGCAGTACTTC.

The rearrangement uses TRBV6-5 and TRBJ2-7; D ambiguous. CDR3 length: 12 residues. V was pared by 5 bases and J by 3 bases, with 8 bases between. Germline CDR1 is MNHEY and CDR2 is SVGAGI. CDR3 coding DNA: TGTGCCAGCAGTACTGAAGTCTACGAGCAGTACTTC. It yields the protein CASSTEVYEQYF.

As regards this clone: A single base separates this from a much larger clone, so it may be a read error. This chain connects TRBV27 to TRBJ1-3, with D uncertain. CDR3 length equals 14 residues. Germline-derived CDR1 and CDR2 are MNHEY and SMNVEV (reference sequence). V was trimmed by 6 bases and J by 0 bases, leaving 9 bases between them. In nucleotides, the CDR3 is TGTGCCAGCAGCCGCGGGGTCTCTGGAAACACCATATATTTT. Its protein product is CASSRGVSGNTIYF.

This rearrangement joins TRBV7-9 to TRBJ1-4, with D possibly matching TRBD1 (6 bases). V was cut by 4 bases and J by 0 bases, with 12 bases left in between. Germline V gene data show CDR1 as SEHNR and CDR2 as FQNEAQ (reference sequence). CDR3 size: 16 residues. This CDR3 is CASSSGQTATNEKLFF. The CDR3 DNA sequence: TGTGCCAGCAGCTCCGGACAGACAGCAACTAATGAAAAACTGTTTTTT.

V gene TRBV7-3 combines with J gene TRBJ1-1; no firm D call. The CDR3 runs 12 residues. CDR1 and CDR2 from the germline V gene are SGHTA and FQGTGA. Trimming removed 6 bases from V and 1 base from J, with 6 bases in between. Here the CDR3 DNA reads TGTGCCAGCAGGTATAAGAACACTGAAGCTTTCTTT. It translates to CASRYKNTEAFF. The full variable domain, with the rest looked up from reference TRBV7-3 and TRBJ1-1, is GAGVSQTPSNKVTEKGKYVELRCDPISGHTALYWYRQSLGQGPEFLIYFQGTGAADDSGLPNDRFFAVRPEGSVSTLKIQRTERGDSAVYLCASRYKNTEAFFGQGTRLTVV.

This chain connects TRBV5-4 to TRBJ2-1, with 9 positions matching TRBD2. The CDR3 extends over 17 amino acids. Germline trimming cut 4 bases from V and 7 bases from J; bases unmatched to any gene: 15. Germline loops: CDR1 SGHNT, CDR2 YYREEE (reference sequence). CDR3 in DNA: TGTGCCAGCAGCCGAGAGATAGCGGGAGTTGGTACTAATGAGCAGTTCTTC. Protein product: CASSREIAGVGTNEQFF.

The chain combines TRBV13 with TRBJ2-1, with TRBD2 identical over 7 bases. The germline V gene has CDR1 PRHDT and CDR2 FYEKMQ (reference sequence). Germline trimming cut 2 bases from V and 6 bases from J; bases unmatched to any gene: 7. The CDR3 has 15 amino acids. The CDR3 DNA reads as TGTGCCAGCAGCTTAAAGTGGGAGGGACTCAATGAGCAGTTCTTC. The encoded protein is CASSLKWEGLNEQFF.